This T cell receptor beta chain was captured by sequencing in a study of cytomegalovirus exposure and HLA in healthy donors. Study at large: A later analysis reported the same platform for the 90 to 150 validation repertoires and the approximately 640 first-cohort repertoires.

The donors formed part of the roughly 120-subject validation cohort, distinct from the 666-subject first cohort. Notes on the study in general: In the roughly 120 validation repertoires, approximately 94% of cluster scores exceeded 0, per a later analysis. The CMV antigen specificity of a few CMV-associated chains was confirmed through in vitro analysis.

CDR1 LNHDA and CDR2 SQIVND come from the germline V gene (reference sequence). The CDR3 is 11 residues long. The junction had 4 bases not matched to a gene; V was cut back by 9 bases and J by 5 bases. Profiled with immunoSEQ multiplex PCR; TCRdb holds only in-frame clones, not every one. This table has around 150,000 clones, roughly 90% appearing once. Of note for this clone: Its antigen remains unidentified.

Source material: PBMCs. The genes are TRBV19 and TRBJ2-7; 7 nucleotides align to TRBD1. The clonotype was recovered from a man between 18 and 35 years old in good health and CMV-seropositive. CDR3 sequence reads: CASRQGHEQYF. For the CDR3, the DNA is TGTGCCAGCCGACAGGGCCACGAGCAGTACTTC.